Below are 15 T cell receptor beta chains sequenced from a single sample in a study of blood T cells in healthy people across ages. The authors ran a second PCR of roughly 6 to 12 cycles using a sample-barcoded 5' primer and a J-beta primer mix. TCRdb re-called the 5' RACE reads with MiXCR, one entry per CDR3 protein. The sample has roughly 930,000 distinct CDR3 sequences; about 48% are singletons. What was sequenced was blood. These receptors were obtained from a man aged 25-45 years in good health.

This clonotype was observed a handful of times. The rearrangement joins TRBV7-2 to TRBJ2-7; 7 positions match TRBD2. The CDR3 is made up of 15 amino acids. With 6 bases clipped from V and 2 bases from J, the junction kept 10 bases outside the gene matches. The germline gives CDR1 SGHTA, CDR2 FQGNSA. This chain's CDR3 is CASSDSGAPTYEQYF. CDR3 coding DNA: TGTGCCAGCAGTGACAGCGGGGCCCCTACCTACGAGCAGTACTTC.

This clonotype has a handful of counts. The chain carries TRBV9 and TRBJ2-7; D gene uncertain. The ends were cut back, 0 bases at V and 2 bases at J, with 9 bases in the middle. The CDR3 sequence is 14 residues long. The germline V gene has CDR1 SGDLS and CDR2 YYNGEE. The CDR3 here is CASSVVADTYEQYF. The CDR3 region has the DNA TGTGCCAGCAGCGTAGTGGCGGATACCTACGAGCAGTACTTC.

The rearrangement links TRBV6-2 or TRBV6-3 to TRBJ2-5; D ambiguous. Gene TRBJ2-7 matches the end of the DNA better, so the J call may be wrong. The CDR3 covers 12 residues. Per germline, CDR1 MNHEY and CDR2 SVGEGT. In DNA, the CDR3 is TGTGCCAGCAGTTATCGGGTAGGCGAGCAGTACTTC. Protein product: CASSYRVGEQYF.

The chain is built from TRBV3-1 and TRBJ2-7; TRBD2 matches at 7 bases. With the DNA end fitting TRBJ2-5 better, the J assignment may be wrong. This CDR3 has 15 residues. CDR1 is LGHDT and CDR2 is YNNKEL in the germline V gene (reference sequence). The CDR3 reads CASSRRTGGAETQYF. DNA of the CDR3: TGTGCCAGCAGCCGCCGAACGGGGGGAGCTGAGACCCAGTACTTC.

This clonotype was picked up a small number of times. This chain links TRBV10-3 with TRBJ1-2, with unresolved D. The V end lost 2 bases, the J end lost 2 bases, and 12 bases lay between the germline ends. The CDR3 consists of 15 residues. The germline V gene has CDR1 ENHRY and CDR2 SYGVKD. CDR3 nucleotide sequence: TGTGCCATCAGTGAGCCAGAGAGAGGGAACTATGGCTACACCTTC. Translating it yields CAISEPERGNYGYTF.

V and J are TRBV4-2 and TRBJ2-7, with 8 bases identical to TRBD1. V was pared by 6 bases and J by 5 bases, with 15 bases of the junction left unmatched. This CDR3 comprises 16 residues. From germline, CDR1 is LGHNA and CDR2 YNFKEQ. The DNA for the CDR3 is TGTGCCAGCAGTAAAAAATTGGGACAGGTCCATGACGAGCAGTACTTC. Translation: CASSKKLGQVHDEQYF.

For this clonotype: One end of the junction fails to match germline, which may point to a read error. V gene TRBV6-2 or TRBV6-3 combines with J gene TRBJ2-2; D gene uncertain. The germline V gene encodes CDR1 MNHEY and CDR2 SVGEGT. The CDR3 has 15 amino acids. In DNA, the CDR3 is TGTGCCAGCGGTTACAGAGTGAGGACCACCGGGGAGCTGTTTTTT. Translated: CASGYRVRTTGELFF.

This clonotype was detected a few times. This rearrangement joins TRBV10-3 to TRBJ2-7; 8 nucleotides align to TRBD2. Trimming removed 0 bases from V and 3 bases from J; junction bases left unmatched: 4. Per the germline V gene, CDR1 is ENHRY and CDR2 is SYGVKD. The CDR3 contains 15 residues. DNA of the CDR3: TGTGCCATCAGTGAGTCGCAGCGGGGGTTCTACGAGCAGTACTTC. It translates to CAISESQRGFYEQYF.

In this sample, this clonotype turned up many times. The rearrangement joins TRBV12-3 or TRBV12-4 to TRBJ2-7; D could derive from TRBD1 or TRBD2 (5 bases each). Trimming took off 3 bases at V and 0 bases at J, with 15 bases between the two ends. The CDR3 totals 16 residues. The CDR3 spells CASSFLGRASSYEQYF. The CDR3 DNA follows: TGTGCCAGCAGTTTTCTGGGACGGGCGAGCTCCTACGAGCAGTACTTC.

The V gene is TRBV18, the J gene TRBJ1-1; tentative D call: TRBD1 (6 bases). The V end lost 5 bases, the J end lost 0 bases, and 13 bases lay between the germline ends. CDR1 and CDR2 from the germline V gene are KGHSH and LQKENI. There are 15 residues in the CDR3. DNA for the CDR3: TGTGCCAGCTCAGAAATGGACAGCTTGAACACTGAAGCTTTCTTT. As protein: CASSEMDSLNTEAFF.

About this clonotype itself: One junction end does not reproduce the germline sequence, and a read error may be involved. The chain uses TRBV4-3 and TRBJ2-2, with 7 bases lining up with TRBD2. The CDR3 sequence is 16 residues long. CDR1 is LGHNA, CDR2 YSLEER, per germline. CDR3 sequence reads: CTSSQDAGANTGELFF. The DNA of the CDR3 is TGCACCAGCAGCCAAGATGCGGGGGCGAACACCGGGGAGCTGTTTTTT.

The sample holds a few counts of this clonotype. CDR3 amino acids: CASKTGANEKLFF. The DNA of the CDR3 is TGTGCCAGCAAGACAGGGGCTAATGAAAAACTGTTTTTT. The V and J genes are TRBV2 and TRBJ1-4, with 8 bases fitting TRBD1. Germline loops: CDR1 SNHLY, CDR2 FYNNEI. V was pared by 7 bases and J by 3 bases, with 1 base of the junction left unmatched. The length of the CDR3 is 13 residues.

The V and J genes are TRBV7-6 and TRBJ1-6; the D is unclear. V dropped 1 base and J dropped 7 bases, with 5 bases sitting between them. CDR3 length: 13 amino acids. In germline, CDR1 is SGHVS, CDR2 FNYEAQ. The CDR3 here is CASSLEGNSPLHF. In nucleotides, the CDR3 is TGTGCCAGCAGCTTAGAAGGGAATTCACCCCTCCACTTT.

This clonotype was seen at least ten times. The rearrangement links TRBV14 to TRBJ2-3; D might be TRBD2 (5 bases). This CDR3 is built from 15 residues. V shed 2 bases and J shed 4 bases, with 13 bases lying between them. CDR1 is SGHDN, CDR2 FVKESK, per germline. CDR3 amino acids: CASSQTRIASDTQYF. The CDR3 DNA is TGTGCCAGCAGCCAAACGCGAATAGCGTCAGATACGCAGTATTTT. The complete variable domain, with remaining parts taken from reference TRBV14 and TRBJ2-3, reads EAGVTQFPSHSVIEKGQTVTLRCDPISGHDNLYWYRRVMGKEIKFLLHFVKESKQDESGMPNNRFLAERTGGTYSTLKVQPAELEDSGVYFCASSQTRIASDTQYFGPGTRLTVL.

This CDR3 is CASGLGEAKNIQYF. CDR3 nucleotide sequence: TGTGCCAGCGGATTGGGGGAAGCCAAAAACATTCAGTACTTC. V is TRBV6-1 and J is TRBJ2-4; D is perhaps TRBD1 or TRBD2 (5 bases each). The CDR3 spans 14 residues. Trimming removed 8 bases at V and 0 bases at J, with 11 bases between. Germline V gene lookup returns CDR1 MNHNS and CDR2 SASEGT.